The entry below gives a single TCR beta chain sequence along with its context. Its specific antigen is unknown. No much larger clone is present one base from it, and per-base qualities are unavailable. The trim is 3 bases for V and 9 bases for J, with a gap of 15 bases between the germline ends. From cysteine to phenylalanine, the CDR3 is 13 amino acids long. The read is trimmed to its CDR3 DNA, 39 bases read in frame from base 1. The germline V gene gives CDR1 as SGHDT and CDR2 as YYEEEE. Library preparation used the immunoSEQ multiplex PCR assay. For the multiplex PCR, a mixture combining 60 forward primers for TCR Vbeta segments and 13 reverse primers for TCR Jbeta segments was used. A multiplex PCR assay on genomic DNA amplified the CDR3 region of rearranged TCR beta genes. The Illumina HiSeq System was used to sequence the amplified TCR beta libraries as 87-base-pair reads. The paper's data handling went like this. A later analysis tallied around 87 million unique TCR beta chains across the 660 or so repertoires, and approximately 11 million of those chains were shared by two or more donors. Raw reads were error-corrected and collapsed into unique sequences with a nearest-neighbor algorithm that merged closely related sequences to remove PCR and sequencing errors. Alignment of CDR3 sequences to IMGT reference sequences was used to assign V, D and J gene segments. Each retained sequence needed at least a six-nucleotide match to both a V gene segment and a J gene segment. Rearrangements were classified as productive when the CDR3 lacked stop codons and remained in frame with V and J, and all other rearrangements were classified as non-productive. Following IMGT convention, CDR3 was defined as the stretch from the second conserved V-encoded cysteine up to the conserved J-encoded phenylalanine. Sequences without an unambiguous match to a single V gene segment were excluded from the earlier analysis of a few hundred of the donors. An earlier analysis of a few hundred of the donors classified V segments as functional when productive rearrangements were above 56.7% and as segregating when the standard deviation between donors was above 5%. To diagnose cytomegalovirus status from the catalog of TCR beta chain sequences, a statistical classification framework was built. A later analysis assigned V and J genes by comparing TCR nucleotide sequences with IMGT/GENE-DB human TR gene sequences. In a later analysis, CDR3 sequences and most-parsimonious VDJ recombination scenarios were assigned using the TCRdist pipeline. In a later analysis, each TCR beta chain was defined by its CDR3 amino acid sequence together with its V-gene family, and reads lacking a unique V-gene family were excluded. To address suspected cross-contamination and a sequencing artifact, a later analysis removed 592 highly shared, low-generation-probability nucleotide sequences. In a later analysis, a clonal expansion index was calculated for each public chain from normalized within-repertoire ranks of inferred template counts. Generation probabilities in a later analysis came from a VDJ recombination model fitted to out-of-frame rearrangements, and those results were checked against IGoR. Hypergeometric tests were used in a later analysis to score TCR-TCR, TCR-HLA and TCR-CMV co-occurrence, with a repertoire-size bias correction applied to the TCR pairs. A later analysis estimated false discovery rates by permuting HLA or CMV assignments 20 times. A later analysis grouped co-occurring TCRs with DBSCAN, adding TCRdist sequence similarity when clustering within HLA-allele-positive subsets. For co-occurrence clustering, repertoires with fewer than 30,000 or more than 120,000 public chains were excluded, along with five repertoires with anomalous nucleotide sharing. The table was pulled from immuneACCESS by TCRdb, which kept in-frame rearrangements only. Such tables lose some clones; where checked, under half of the loss comes from unresolved V genes, and the rest has no known cause. From that table come the V and J calls and clone size; the DNA was used to work out D and trimming. This sample gives around 170,000 clones in total; approximately 80% of them show up just once. Roughly 2.6% of the sample rests with the top ten.

This entry belongs to a study of cytomegalovirus exposure and HLA in healthy donors (dated by TCRdb to 2015 to 2018). Describing the broader study: An earlier analysis of roughly 630 of the donors reported 250 to 300 Gb of sequence data and 117 million unique TCR beta sequences from roughly 180 million T cells. Roughly 310 gigabases of sequencing data and 78 million or so unique TCR sequences were included in an early release covering several hundred HLA-typed donors. Of the approximately 400 genotyped donors, less than 90% were placed in the genetic ancestry cluster associated with self-reported Caucasian donors. The aim of the study was to test whether cataloging public T cell receptors could identify signatures of past pathogen exposure. The T cell repertoires of around 730 subjects were profiled by immunosequencing and related to cytomegalovirus serostatus. Along with the approximately 700-subject first cohort, a separate validation cohort of over 90 different subjects was used. To predict cytomegalovirus infection status, the study brought together high-throughput TCR immunosequencing, statistical association of individual TCRs with disease status, and machine learning. A later analysis re-analyzed previously published TCR beta repertoires from 500 to 700 donors and added high-resolution HLA genotyping to study TCR occurrence patterns. The later analysis used no new phenotypic data to find candidate immune exposures, relying instead on TCR beta sequences and their occurrence across donors. In an earlier analysis of several hundred of the donors, high-throughput TCR beta sequencing was used to judge whether each TCR beta V gene segment behaved as functional or pseudogenic. Donor age, sex, ethnicity and CMV serostatus were collected together with the repertoire data. In a later genetic analysis, genome-wide SNP genotypes for about 55% of the roughly 700 donors were used, and that subset was treated as a discovery cohort. Every discovery cohort repertoire had been produced on one sequencing platform. Both class I and class II loci were covered by HLA typing, at four-digit resolution. The number of donors typed differed by locus, with roughly 629-640 for A, B, C, DRB1 and DQB1, 522 for DQA1, 600 to 610 for DPA1, and some 440 for DPB1. Roughly five DR-DQ haplotypes were handled as single units for association and clustering, since linkage in the cohort was strong. Across approximately 400 genotyped donors of the cohort, an average of roughly 250,000 unique TCR beta nucleotide sequences per donor were sequenced, and roughly a sixth of those sequences were non-productive.

The study at large found these results: A later analysis reported that several top co-occurrence clusters appeared linked to parvovirus B19, influenza, CMV and Epstein-Barr virus. The classifier was reported to diagnose cytomegalovirus status with high specificity and sensitivity in both the original and validation cohorts. A cluster of highly shared sequence variants was judged likely to represent a technical artifact of the sequencing pipeline. Because counts were too low, some 16 rarely observed V segments, including chromosome 9 orphons, were excluded from the earlier analysis of 500 to 700 of the donors. A further reported finding was that TCR beta sequences accurately predicted the HLA-A and HLA-B alleles for most subjects in the first cohort. In the study, some 160 TCR beta chains were listed as associated with cytomegalovirus. Linkage disequilibrium might explain the correlated functional status among segregating V segments, but an unknown experimental factor could not be ruled out. CMV serostatus was the only immune exposure information available for the cohort. A later analysis found that TCR association rates varied across HLA loci, with DRB1 alleles showing the most associated TCRs and HLA-C alleles the fewest. Some IMGT-functional V segments, including TRBV6-2 and TRBV6-3, could not be distinguished by the 87-base-pair reads and were therefore excluded. The presence/absence analyses assumed that sequencing depth was roughly uniform across donors, and that assumption may not be true. HLA typing was unavailable for some donors at each locus, so association tests used only the typed subset. An earlier analysis of approximately 500 of the donors showed that most TCR beta V segments appeared in productive rearrangements either about 87% or about 30% of the time, which broadly matched IMGT annotations. Only TCR beta chains were sequenced in this cohort, and the absence of alpha or paired-chain data limited detectable features. While some public TCRs were present in many individuals, most TCR sequences turned up only very rarely across donors. V-gene and J-gene trimming of TCR beta chains was associated with a missense DCLRE1C variant in a later genetic analysis, and the association was replicated in an independent cohort. In a later analysis, HLA-associated TCR beta chains were found to be more clonally expanded and to have lower generation probabilities than equally common non-associated chains. When HLA alleles, especially DR and DQ, strongly co-occurred, TCR associations were difficult to assign to individual alleles. According to a later genetic analysis, donors in an Asian-associated ancestry cluster had fewer N-insertions in productive TCRs than the roughly 700-donor mean. Three of the identified cytomegalovirus-associated TCR beta chains were confirmed in vitro to be specific for cytomegalovirus antigens. The authors suggested that the approach could potentially be generalized to other disease states and immunological phenotypes. In a later analysis, most CMV-associated TCR beta chains were found to appear HLA-restricted, with HLA associations seemingly driven largely by CMV exposure. A later analysis associated some 17,000 TCR beta sequences with specific HLA alleles at a false discovery rate of 0.05.

The cohort was made up of about 610 healthy bone marrow donors. At the time of sampling, every cohort member was nominally healthy, though immune exposures that went unrecorded were likely present. The donor tested CMV seropositive, placing the donor among the approximately 310 seropositive members of the cohort. A peripheral blood sample was provided by each donor, and peripheral blood mononuclear cells were used for TCR beta sequencing. The Qiagen DNeasy Blood Extraction Kit was used to extract genomic DNA from the blood cell samples. The sequence derives from a woman aged 45-65 years in good health and CMV-seropositive. Sequencing was carried out using PBMCs. The sequence joins TRBV5-6 to TRBJ1-2; possibly the D gene is TRBD1, per 6 matching bases. The nucleotide sequence is given as TGTGCCAGCAGCTCTCTAGGGGGGGGCCGCTACACCTTC. This is translated as CASSSLGGGRYTF.